One and the same sample provided the 4 T cell receptor beta chains below, sequenced in a study of blood T cell repertoires in COVID-19 (dated by TCRdb to the early 2020s). Libraries were prepared through the immunoSEQ multiplex PCR assay. The clones in this table, taken by TCRdb from immuneACCESS, are in-frame only. Not every clone is retained; where verified, under half of the shortfall comes from an unresolved V gene, and the cause of the rest is unknown. The table for this sample lists about 240,000 clones; roughly 80% of them were counted only once. The top ten hold less than 3.5% of the sample. The sample consisted of peripheral blood. Every receptor here comes from a woman under 30 with acute or convalescent COVID-19.

This clone came up once. The CDR3 reads CASSIGLGERAETQYF. The DNA of the CDR3 is TGTGCCAGTAGTATAGGGCTAGGGGAACGAGCGGAGACCCAGTACTTC. This sequence joins TRBV19 and TRBJ2-5; tentative D call: TRBD1 (5 bases). Germline V lookup: CDR1 LNHDA, CDR2 SQIVND (reference sequence). This CDR3 contains 16 residues. The V end was cut by 1 base, the J end by 5 bases, with 17 bases between.

This clone appeared a few times. A junction end diverges from the germline sequence, so it may reflect a read error. V gene TRBV7-7 combines with J gene TRBJ2-1; 9 nucleotides align to TRBD1. The CDR3 is 15 residues long. Germline CDR1 SSHAT, CDR2 FNYEAQ (reference sequence). CDR3 protein: CASSKGTGRSDEQFF. CDR3 in DNA: TGTGCTAGCAGTAAAGGGACAGGGCGTAGCGATGAGCAGTTCTTC.

This chain connects TRBV1 to TRBJ2-3; TRBD2 is taken as the D call from the table, unchecked against the DNA. TRBV1 is a pseudogene locus. The CDR3 covers 22 residues. Here the CDR3 reads CTSSQETPGLAGVSRGSDTQYF. The CDR3 DNA is TGCACCAGCAGCCAAGAAACCCCGGGGCTAGCGGGAGTGAGCAGGGGTTCAGATACGCAGTATTTT.

This chain links TRBV7-2 with TRBJ1-5, with a tentative D call TRBD1 (5 bases). Germline CDR1 SGHTA, CDR2 FQGNSA. Trimming cost V 5 bases and J 2 bases, with 10 bases left between them. The CDR3 consists of 14 residues. The CDR3 bases are TGTGCCAGCAGCCCGGGAGGGGGCAATCAGCCCCAGCATTTT. This translates into CASSPGGGNQPQHF.